This TCR beta chain appears in the sequencing data of a study of T-cell reconstitution after alpha-beta-depleted transplantation in children. Findings and limits, study-wide: When one year had passed after transplant, most T-cell counts and diversity came from newly produced T cells. As was reported, about two months after transplant, alpha-beta T cells came from several hundred expanded graft clones.

As it was prepared, the TCRbeta library received unique molecular identifiers. TCRdb called the PCR reads again in MiXCR, with one record for every CDR3 protein. This table has 200,000 or so distinct CDR3 sequences, just under 6.5% appearing once. This clonotype was detected ten times or more. Its antigen is undetermined. The junction and the germline gene differ at one end; a read error may be behind it. CDR1 and CDR2 (germline): SGHDN, FVKESK. The CDR3 spans 14 residues. The specimen was PBMCs, collected before TCRalphabeta/CD19-depleted stem cell transplant. The TCR sequence derives from a girl less than two years old with combined immunodeficiency, due to receive a stem cell transplant. The gene calls are TRBV14 and TRBJ1-2; no firm D call. CDR3 residues: CASSKENTGGGYTF. The DNA of the CDR3 is TGTGCCAGCAGCAAAGAGAACACGGGCGGAGGCTACACCTTC.